This is a list of T cell receptor beta chains from one sample in a study of cytomegalovirus exposure and HLA in healthy donors. Profiling relied on immunoSEQ multiplex PCR, and the TCRdb table lists in-frame clones only, not all of them. The sample has 150,000 to 200,000 clones, more than 75% seen once. The sequenced sample consisted of PBMCs. The receptors derive from a girl less than two years old in good health and CMV-seronegative. The CDR3 runs from the conserved cysteine through the conserved F or W. Some rows mark clone size as missing; the rest say once, few, many or name a class of expanded clone.

j_call,v_call,clone_size,cdr3_aa
TRBJ1-6,TRBV30,-,CAWSMDRASYNSPLHF
TRBJ1-2,TRBV5-1,-,CASNNDSPIYGYTF
TRBJ2-5,TRBV27,-,CASSHHSSGRETQYF
TRBJ2-1,TRBV19,-,CASRTSGRSGVWEQFF
TRBJ2-3,TRBV5-6,-,CASSFVGAMSTDTQYF
TRBJ2-7,TRBV27,-,CARGLAGSYEQYF
TRBJ2-5,TRBV5-1,-,CASSTPHDPDRGETQYF
TRBJ1-5,TRBV4-1,-,CASSQDHGGFGQPQHF
TRBJ2-1,TRBV7-9,-,CASSFGSSYNEQFF
TRBJ2-5,TRBV7-2,few,CASSLYRDRETQYF
TRBJ2-7,TRBV5-8,-,CASSLGGRAYEQYF
TRBJ1-5,TRBV6-5,-,CASSPGTYSNQPQHF
TRBJ2-7,TRBV14,-,CASSQVTVAEQYF
TRBJ1-1,TRBV4-2,-,CASSQAYTGEAFF
TRBJ1-2,TRBV5-4,-,CASSLRQNYGYTF
-,TRBV9,-,CASSASGGAGSYEQYF
TRBJ1-5,TRBV10-3,-,CAITRRVLQPQHF
TRBJ1-2,TRBV4-2,few,CASSQDWPDRLPNYGYTF
TRBJ1-5,TRBV5-8,-,CASSLVGAGYNQPQHF
TRBJ2-1,TRBV25-1,-,CASSELGNREEYNEQFF
TRBJ2-1,TRBV5-1,-,CASSGGLTNEQFF
TRBJ2-3,TRBV5-6,-,CASSLNWASTDTQYF
TRBJ2-7,TRBV4-2,few,CASSHEVTSDEQYF
TRBJ1-6,TRBV5-1,few,CASSWGDRGENSPLHF
TRBJ2-1,TRBV2,-,CASSRLAGGRDEQFF
TRBJ2-7,TRBV27,few,CASKPLGHYEQYF
TRBJ2-1,TRBV5-1,-,CASSTGLAEFF
TRBJ2-7,TRBV30,-,CAWSPHGASEQYF
TRBJ1-1,TRBV9,-,CASSVAPDRGRTEAFF
TRBJ2-1,TRBV5-6,-,CASSLGLSLGEQFF
TRBJ2-7,TRBV4-1,few,CASSPSGQGPRYEQYF
TRBJ2-7,TRBV30,-,CAWSVGGPAEQYF
TRBJ1-5,TRBV29-1,-,CSVDLSGPQHF
TRBJ2-3,TRBV27,-,CASRQGSSSTDTQYF
TRBJ1-2,TRBV28,once,CASRSARVYGYTF
TRBJ1-1,TRBV7-9,-,CSSSSSRVARDSEAFF
TRBJ1-5,TRBV2,-,CASSEQGTGPQHF
TRBJ2-7,TRBV27,-,CASSPLRGTYEQYF
TRBJ1-5,TRBV10-3,-,CAISGVPGTEGGQPQHF
-,TRBV5-4,-,CASSSSVRDSVSEQYF